There are many counts of the clone carrying this T cell receptor (beta chain). CDR3 regions of TCR beta were amplified from RNA transcripts. HTBI primers served in a first-round RT-PCR, which a second-round multiplex PCR followed. TCRdb processed the multiplex PCR reads anew with MiXCR; each CDR3 protein has one entry. This sample carries approximately 480,000 distinct CDR3 sequences, roughly 14% of them seen once, and the ten largest clones take over 8%. The CDR3 is 16 amino acids. CDR1 is GTSNPN and CDR2 is SVGIG in the germline V gene (reference sequence). V lost 2 bases, J lost 3 bases, and 19 bases lay in between. The data stem from a study of Graves' ophthalmopathy and Graves' hyperthyroidism.

The specimen sequenced was blood. The receptor was isolated from a woman aged 30 to 39 with Graves' ophthalmopathy. The J gene is TRBJ1-2, the V gene TRBV30; D possibly corresponds to TRBD1 (5 bases). CDR3 nucleotide sequence: TGTGCCTGGAGTACTGTTACACCCGGGGGAGACTATGGCTACACCTTC. Its translation is CAWSTVTPGGDYGYTF.